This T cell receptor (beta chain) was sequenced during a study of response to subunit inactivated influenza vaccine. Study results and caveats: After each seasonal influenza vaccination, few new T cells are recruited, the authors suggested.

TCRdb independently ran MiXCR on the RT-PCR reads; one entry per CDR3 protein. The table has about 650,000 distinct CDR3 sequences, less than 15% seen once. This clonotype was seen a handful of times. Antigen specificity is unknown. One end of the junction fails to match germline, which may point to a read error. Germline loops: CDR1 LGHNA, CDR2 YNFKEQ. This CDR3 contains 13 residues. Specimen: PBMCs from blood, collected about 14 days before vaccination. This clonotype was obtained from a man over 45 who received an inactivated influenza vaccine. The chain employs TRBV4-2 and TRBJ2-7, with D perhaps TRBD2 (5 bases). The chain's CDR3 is CASSQEGEASRFF. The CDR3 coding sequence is TGTGCCAGCAGCCAAGAGGGTGAGGCTAGCCGGTTCTTC.